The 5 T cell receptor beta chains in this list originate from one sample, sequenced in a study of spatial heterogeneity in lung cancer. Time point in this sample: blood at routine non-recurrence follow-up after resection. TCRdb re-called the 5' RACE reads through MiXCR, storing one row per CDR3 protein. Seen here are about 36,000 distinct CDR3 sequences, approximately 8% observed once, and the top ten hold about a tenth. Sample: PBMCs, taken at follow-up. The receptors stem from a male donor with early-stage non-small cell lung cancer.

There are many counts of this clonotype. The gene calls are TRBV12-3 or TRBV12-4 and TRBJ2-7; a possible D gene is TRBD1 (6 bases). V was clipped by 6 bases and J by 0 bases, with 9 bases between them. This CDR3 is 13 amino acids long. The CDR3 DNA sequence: TGTGCCAGCAGGAGGGACAACTCCTACGAGCAGTACTTC. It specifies CASRRDNSYEQYF.

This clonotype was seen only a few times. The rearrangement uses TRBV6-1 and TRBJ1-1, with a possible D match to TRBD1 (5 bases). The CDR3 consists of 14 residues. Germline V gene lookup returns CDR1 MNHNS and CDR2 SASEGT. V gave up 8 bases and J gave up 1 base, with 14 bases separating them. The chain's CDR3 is CASLSGGTNTEAFF. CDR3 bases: TGTGCCAGCCTGAGCGGAGGGACGAACACTGAAGCTTTCTTT.

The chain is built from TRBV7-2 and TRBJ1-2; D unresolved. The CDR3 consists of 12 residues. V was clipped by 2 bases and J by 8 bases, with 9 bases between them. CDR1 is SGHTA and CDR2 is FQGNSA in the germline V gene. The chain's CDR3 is CASSLMRSGYTF. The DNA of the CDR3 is TGTGCCAGCAGCTTAATGCGGAGCGGCTACACCTTC.

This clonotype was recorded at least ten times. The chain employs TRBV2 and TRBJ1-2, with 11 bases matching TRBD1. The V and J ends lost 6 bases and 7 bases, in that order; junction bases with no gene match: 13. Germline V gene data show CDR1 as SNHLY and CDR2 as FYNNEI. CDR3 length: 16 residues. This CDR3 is CASRDPGTGGRGGYTF. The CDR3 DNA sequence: TGTGCCAGCAGGGACCCCGGGACAGGGGGTCGGGGTGGCTACACCTTC.

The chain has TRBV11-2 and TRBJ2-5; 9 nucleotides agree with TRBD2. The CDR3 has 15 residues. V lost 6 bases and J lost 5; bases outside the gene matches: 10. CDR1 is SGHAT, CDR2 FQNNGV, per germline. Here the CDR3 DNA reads TGTGCCAGCAGAGACCTTCAGGCGGGGGGGGAGACCCAGTACTTC. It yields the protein CASRDLQAGGETQYF.